This entry describes one T cell receptor (beta chain). Its antigen remains unidentified. With 60 Vbeta and 13 Jbeta primers, the PCR was carried out. The protocol was immunoSEQ multiplex PCR, while the TCRdb copy is restricted to in-frame clones and leaves out a portion. The table shows 300,000 or so clones, with about four fifths occurring only once. This entry belongs to a study of cytomegalovirus exposure and HLA in healthy donors. Overall study findings and caveats: An observed cluster of highly shared sequence variants was recorded as a likely sequencing artifact. Trimming of TCR beta V- and J-genes showed a link, identified in a later analysis, to a missense DCLRE1C variant.

The CDR3 is 12 amino acids. CDR1 and CDR2 (germline): PRHDT, FYEKMQ (reference sequence). V dropped 5 bases and J dropped 7 bases, with 11 bases sitting between them. Sequenced: PBMCs. The J gene is TRBJ1-1, the V gene TRBV13, with a tentative D call TRBD1 (6 bases). This receptor was obtained from a woman aged 40 to 50 in good health and CMV-seropositive. CDR3 residues: CASSKTTGEAFF. Here the CDR3 DNA reads TGTGCCAGCAGCAAAACGACAGGTGAAGCTTTCTTT.